This T cell receptor (beta chain) was captured by sequencing in a study of T cell repertoires in cytomegalovirus infection (dated by TCRdb to the late 2010s). Background on the whole study: The peptide stimulations were aimed at well-studied HLA-B-restricted epitopes as well as recently identified HLA-C-restricted CMV epitopes, whose presentation resists viral immunomodulation. Because public TCR beta signatures pointed to carriage of CMV infection together with the matching HLA type, the HLA type of each donor mattered for the analysis.

This specimen's treatment or condition label, interpreted: in vitro stimulation with specific CMV peptide epitopes to enrich CMV-specific T cells. Paper-wide results and their limitations: The ex vivo response was dominated by HLA-C-restricted CMV-specific TCR beta clonotypes, which also provided the single most frequent clonotype in two of eight donors. Cumulative frequency of public TCR beta family members discriminated carriers of CMV infection plus the relevant HLA type in this cohort and an independent roughly 330-donor cohort.

TCRdb names Illumina HiSeq 1500 as the instrument used. Clones were called with MiXCR by TCRdb after fastp trimmed the public reads at Q25, and only in-frame beta chains were retained. CDR3 protein duplicates are merged, each entry listing the most common genes and DNA. For this sample the table gives 90,000 to 120,000 distinct CDR3 sequences, of which around 45% were detected only once. The biggest ten clones account for 65% to 75% of the sample. After removal of 5 bases from V and 0 bases from J, the junction retains 4 bases not matched to a gene. Counted from cysteine to phenylalanine, this CDR3 has 15 amino acids. Only the CDR3 portion is preserved as DNA: 45 bases, with reading frame beginning at the first base. CDR1 and CDR2 are read off the germline V gene (reference sequence) as SEHNR and FQNEAQ. Comment on this clonotype: Its antigen specificity is not known. Per-nucleotide qualities are absent, and no much larger clonotype sits a single base away.

This receptor was obtained from a human donor in good health (CMV status not recorded). Some clones in this sample may be carry-over from other donors' samples. The sample consisted of CD8+ T cells from cultured PBMCs, taken from culture after CMV antigen stimulation. The V and J genes are TRBV7-9 and TRBJ1-3; 7 junctional bases match TRBD1. The DNA is as follows: TGTGCCAGCAGCCCTGGGACAGCCTCTGGAAACACCATATATTTT. It specifies CASSPGTASGNTIYF.